This T cell receptor beta chain was captured by sequencing in a study of blood T cells in healthy people across ages. Study in general: There was about one barcoded beta molecule captured by template switching per two T cells.

Primers used in a second PCR of about 6 to 12 cycles were a sample-barcoded 5' primer and a J-beta primer mix. TCRdb itself ran the 5' RACE reads through MiXCR, one entry per CDR3 protein. The table shows over 1,500,000 distinct CDR3 sequences, with roughly 43% occurring only once. This CDR3 contains 14 residues. Trimming pared 0 bases from V and 7 bases from J, leaving 10 bases between. Germline-derived CDR1 and CDR2 are KGHSH and LQKENI. V usage is TRBV18 and J usage is TRBJ2-1; a possible D gene is TRBD1 (6 bases). Sequenced: blood. This TCR was sampled from a human donor in good health. The CDR3 DNA is TGTGCCAGCTCACCACCACAGGGAGTGAATGAGCAGTTCTTC. This sequence encodes CASSPPQGVNEQFF.